A selection of T cell receptor beta chains follows, all from one sample in a study of CD8 T cells in ankylosing spondylitis. Via MiXCR, TCRdb re-called the 5' RACE reads, giving one row per CDR3 protein. The sample yields approximately 350,000 distinct CDR3 sequences, approximately 14% seen once. Specimen: blood, either unsorted or a sorted T cell fraction (not recorded which). These receptors originate from a male donor with ankylosing spondylitis or in good health (not recorded which). The CDR3 runs from the conserved cysteine through the conserved F or W. A D gene is named only where the DNA matches it firmly. The size field is filled for only some rows; it gives once, few, many or a size class.

D: TRBD1
size: NA
V: TRBV10-3
J: TRBJ1-6
CDR3: CAIRGQATSPLHF
DNA: TGTGCCATCAGAGGACAGGCAACCTCACCCCTCCACTTT

D: NA
size: few
V: TRBV9
J: TRBJ2-3
CDR3: CASSRVYFSTDTQYF
DNA: TGTGCCAGCAGTAGAGTTTATTTTAGCACAGATACGCAGTATTTT

D: TRBD2
size: NA
V: TRBV12-3/TRBV12-4
J: TRBJ2-7
CDR3: CASSRLAGGGEQYF
DNA: TGTGCCAGCAGCCGACTAGCGGGGGGCGGCGAGCAGTACTTC

D: NA
size: NA
V: TRBV5-1
J: TRBJ1-4
CDR3: CASSLEGDEKLFF
DNA: TGCGCCAGCAGCTTGGAGGGGGACGAAAAACTGTTTTTT

D: NA
size: few
V: TRBV18
J: TRBJ1-2
CDR3: CASSPPGVFYGYTF
DNA: TGTGCCAGCTCACCACCAGGGGTCTTCTATGGCTACACCTTC

D: TRBD1
size: few
V: TRBV25-1
J: TRBJ1-6
CDR3: CASSESRQGRRSPLHF
DNA: TGTGCCAGCAGTGAATCCAGACAGGGCCGAAGATCACCCCTCCACTTT

D: NA
size: few
V: TRBV7-9
J: TRBJ1-5
CDR3: CASSQTGQPQHF
DNA: TGTGCCAGCAGTCAGACCGGGCAGCCCCAGCATTTT

D: NA
size: NA
V: TRBV5-1
J: TRBJ1-4
CDR3: CASSLGPSGVKLFF
DNA: TGCGCCAGCAGCTTGGGGCCAAGTGGGGTAAAACTGTTTTTT

D: NA
size: NA
V: TRBV5-1
J: TRBJ2-1
CDR3: CASSLAQDSSNEQFF
DNA: TGCGCCAGCAGCTTGGCCCAGGACAGTAGCAATGAGCAGTTCTTC

D: NA
size: NA
V: TRBV20-1
J: TRBJ1-6
CDR3: CSALSGPWERAHF
DNA: TGCAGTGCTCTCTCGGGACCCTGGGAAAGGGCTCACTTT

D: NA
size: NA
V: TRBV20-1
J: TRBJ2-2
CDR3: CCASRPGTGNTGELFF
DNA: TGCTGTGCTAGTCGGCCAGGGACCGGGAACACCGGGGAGCTGTTTTTT

D: NA
size: NA
V: TRBV6-4
J: TRBJ1-2
CDR3: CASSDGLQGFDGYTF
DNA: TGTGCCAGCAGTGACGGCTTACAGGGATTTGATGGCTACACCTTC

D: NA
size: few
V: TRBV20-1
J: TRBJ1-1
CDR3: CSVPTLDTEAFF
DNA: TGCAGTGTCCCGACCCTGGACACTGAAGCTTTCTTT

D: NA
size: few
V: TRBV30
J: TRBJ1-5
CDR3: CAWSVEGDQPQHF
DNA: TGTGCCTGGAGTGTAGAGGGTGACCAGCCCCAGCATTTT

D: TRBD1
size: NA
V: TRBV5-1
J: TRBJ2-5
CDR3: CASSYGSGTGAPETQYF
DNA: TGCGCCAGCAGCTACGGTTCCGGGACAGGGGCACCAGAGACCCAGTACTTC

D: NA
size: few
V: TRBV6-1
J: TRBJ1-5
CDR3: CASWGGGGQPQHF
DNA: TGTGCCAGTTGGGGGGGGGGAGGACAGCCCCAGCATTTT

D: TRBD1
size: many
V: TRBV27
J: TRBJ1-1
CDR3: CASSQGGVGTEAFF
DNA: TGTGCCAGCAGTCAAGGGGGCGTCGGCACTGAAGCTTTCTTT

D: NA
size: few
V: TRBV6-2/TRBV6-3
J: TRBJ2-5
CDR3: CASSPRLGTGETQYF
DNA: TGTGCCAGCAGTCCTCGACTAGGGACGGGGGAGACCCAGTACTTC

D: NA
size: few
V: TRBV25-1
J: TRBJ1-2
CDR3: CASSALWTEYGYTF
DNA: TGTGCCAGCAGTGCCCTATGGACGGAATATGGCTACACCTTC

D: TRBD2
size: NA
V: TRBV4-2
J: TRBJ2-1
CDR3: CASSQDPSGGLNEQFF
DNA: TGTGCCAGCAGCCAAGACCCTAGCGGGGGATTGAATGAGCAGTTCTTC

D: NA
size: few
V: TRBV10-3
J: TRBJ1-3
CDR3: CAISESGRPVYNTIYF
DNA: TGTGCCATCAGTGAGTCTGGACGGCCAGTCTACAACACCATATATTTT

D: TRBD1
size: NA
V: TRBV3-1
J: TRBJ1-1
CDR3: CASSQIDRGDRNTEAFF
DNA: TGTGCCAGCAGCCAAATCGACAGGGGGGATCGGAACACTGAAGCTTTCTTT

D: TRBD2
size: few
V: TRBV7-2
J: TRBJ2-3
CDR3: CASSPPWAGVPADTQYF
DNA: TGTGCCAGCAGCCCCCCATGGGCGGGAGTCCCCGCAGATACGCAGTATTTT

D: NA
size: NA
V: TRBV12-3/TRBV12-4
J: TRBJ1-2
CDR3: CASSQNPSAYGYTF
DNA: TGTGCCAGCAGCCAAAACCCCTCGGCATATGGCTACACCTTC

D: TRBD1
size: NA
V: TRBV20-1
J: TRBJ2-7
CDR3: CSASGGPYEQYF
DNA: TGCAGCGCCTCAGGGGGCCCCTACGAGCAGTACTTC

D: NA
size: NA
V: TRBV9
J: TRBJ1-5
CDR3: CASSVKDSNQPQHF
DNA: TGTGCCAGCAGCGTAAAGGATAGCAATCAGCCCCAGCATTTT

D: NA
size: once
V: TRBV20-1
J: TRBJ2-2
CDR3: CSARDPDLGTGELFF
DNA: TGCAGTGCTAGAGATCCCGATTTAGGCACCGGGGAGCTGTTTTTT

D: NA
size: NA
V: TRBV18
J: TRBJ2-7
CDR3: CASSSPGQLYEQYF
DNA: TGTGCCAGCTCAAGCCCCGGACAGTTATACGAGCAGTACTTC

D: NA
size: few
V: TRBV12-3/TRBV12-4
J: TRBJ2-5
CDR3: CASSMDGLETQYF
DNA: TGTGCCAGCAGTATGGACGGGCTGGAGACCCAGTACTTC

D: TRBD2
size: few
V: TRBV10-1
J: TRBJ2-7
CDR3: CASSELAGGDHEQYF
DNA: TGCGCCAGCAGTGAACTAGCGGGAGGAGACCACGAGCAGTACTTC

D: NA
size: many
V: TRBV10-3
J: TRBJ2-7
CDR3: CAISESTGHEQYF
DNA: TGTGCCATCAGTGAGTCAACAGGGCACGAGCAGTACTTC

D: NA
size: NA
V: TRBV25-1
J: TRBJ2-3
CDR3: CASRDFSSTDTQYF
DNA: TGTGCCAGCAGGGACTTTTCTAGCACAGATACGCAGTATTTT

D: TRBD1
size: many
V: TRBV20-1
J: TRBJ2-2
CDR3: CSARVRSGGHNTGELFF
DNA: TGCAGTGCTAGAGTTAGATCAGGGGGACACAACACCGGGGAGCTGTTTTTT

D: NA
size: few
V: TRBV7-8
J: TRBJ2-7
CDR3: CASRDGSYEQYF
DNA: TGTGCCTCGAGGGACGGATCCTACGAGCAGTACTTC

D: TRBD2
size: NA
V: TRBV5-6
J: TRBJ2-1
CDR3: CASSNLAGGFPNEQFF
DNA: TGTGCCAGCAGCAACCTAGCGGGAGGGTTTCCGAATGAGCAGTTCTTC

D: TRBD1
size: NA
V: TRBV12-3/TRBV12-4
J: TRBJ2-7
CDR3: CASSQTGPSYEQYF
DNA: TGTGCCAGCAGCCAGACAGGGCCCAGCTACGAGCAGTACTTC

D: NA
size: few
V: TRBV5-1
J: TRBJ2-2
CDR3: CASSTARDGDTGELFF
DNA: TGCGCCAGCAGCACCGCCCGGGACGGAGACACCGGGGAGCTGTTTTTT

D: TRBD2
size: few
V: TRBV5-1
J: TRBJ2-1
CDR3: CASSFGDYPRDEQFF
DNA: TGCGCCAGCAGCTTCGGGGACTACCCTAGGGATGAGCAGTTCTTC

D: NA
size: many
V: TRBV12-3/TRBV12-4
J: TRBJ1-2
CDR3: CASSLAGGNGYTF
DNA: TGTGCCAGCAGTTTAGCGGGAGGAAATGGCTACACCTTC

D: TRBD1
size: NA
V: TRBV12-3/TRBV12-4
J: TRBJ2-7
CDR3: CASSNPDRGRSYEQYF
DNA: TGTGCCAGCAGTAACCCGGACAGGGGTCGATCCTACGAGCAGTACTTC

D: NA
size: many
V: TRBV5-5
J: TRBJ1-5
CDR3: CASSPAGGVGNQPQHF
DNA: TGTGCCAGCAGCCCTGCTGGGGGGGTTGGCAATCAGCCCCAGCATTTT

D: NA
size: NA
V: TRBV2
J: TRBJ2-3
CDR3: CASSERGREAIITDTQYF
DNA: TGTGCCAGCAGTGAACGGGGACGGGAAGCTATTATAACAGATACGCAGTATTTT